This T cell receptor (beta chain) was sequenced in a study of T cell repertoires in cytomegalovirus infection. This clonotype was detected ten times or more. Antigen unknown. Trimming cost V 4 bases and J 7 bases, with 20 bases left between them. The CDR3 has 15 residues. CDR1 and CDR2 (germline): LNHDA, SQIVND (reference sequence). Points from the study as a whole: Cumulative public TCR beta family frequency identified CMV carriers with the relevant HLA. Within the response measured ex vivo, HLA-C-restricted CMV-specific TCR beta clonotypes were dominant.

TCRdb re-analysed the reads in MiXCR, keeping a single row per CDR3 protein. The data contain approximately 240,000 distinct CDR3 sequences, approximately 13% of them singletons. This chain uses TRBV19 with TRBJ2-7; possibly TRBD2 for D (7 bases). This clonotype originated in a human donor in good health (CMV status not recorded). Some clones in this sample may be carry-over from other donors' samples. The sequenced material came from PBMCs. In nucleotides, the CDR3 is TGTGCCAGTAGTACCCGGGGAGGGGGATATGAAGAGCAGTACTTC. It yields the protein CASSTRGGGYEEQYF.